Each of the 26 T cell receptor beta chains below was sequenced from the same sample in a study of regulatory T cells in long-lasting Graves disease. As for time point: persistent/refractory GD, antithyroid drugs over 5 years with positive TRAb. PBMCs provided the RNA from which the TCR library was made. Construction of the TCR beta libraries employed iRepertoire HTBI primers in conjunction with Arm-PCR of CDR3 regions. One entry per CDR3 protein, called by TCRdb with MiXCR from the multiplex PCR reads. The sample has approximately 400,000 distinct CDR3 sequences; roughly 24% are singletons. The input for sequencing was peripheral blood mononuclear cells (PBMCs), taken when the disease was refractory, from a patient treated with antithyroid drugs. These receptor sequences come from a woman aged 40 to 50 with Graves disease.

This clonotype occurred many times. The chain employs TRBV6-1 and TRBJ2-5; 7 nucleotides line up with TRBD1. In germline, CDR1 is MNHNS, CDR2 SASEGT. The trim removed 6 bases at V and 5 bases at J, leaving 6 bases unmatched. The CDR3 spans 13 residues. Here the CDR3 reads CASRKQGRETQYF. DNA of the CDR3: TGTGCCAGCAGGAAACAGGGGCGGGAGACCCAGTACTTC.

This rearrangement joins TRBV5-1 to TRBJ2-3; no definite D call. Between the trimmed V and J ends, which lost 3 bases and 0 bases, there was a span of 8 bases. The CDR3 is 14 amino acids. In germline, CDR1 is SGHRS, CDR2 YFSETQ. In nucleotides, the CDR3 is TGCGCCAGCAGCTCCTCCTCAAGCACAGATACGCAGTATTTT. Amino acid sequence: CASSSSSSTDTQYF.

The chain has TRBV29-1 and TRBJ2-5; 11 nucleotides agree with TRBD2. Germline V lookup: CDR1 SQVTM, CDR2 ANQGSEA. CDR3 size: 13 residues. The CDR3 here is CSAEVAGGETQYF. CDR3 coding DNA: TGCAGTGCTGAAGTAGCGGGAGGGGAGACCCAGTACTTC.

This clonotype appeared a few times. V gene TRBV19 combines with J gene TRBJ2-7; D not resolved. The CDR3 is made up of 13 amino acids. Trimming took off 4 bases at V and 5 bases at J, with 12 bases between the two ends. Germline CDR1 and CDR2: LNHDA and SQIVND (reference sequence). The CDR3 spells CASSTSSIHEQYF. In DNA, the CDR3 is TGTGCCAGTAGTACATCTAGTATCCACGAGCAGTACTTC.

This clonotype was seen repeatedly, ten times or more. This chain connects TRBV30 to TRBJ2-5; no clear D. CDR1 is GTSNPN, CDR2 SVGIG, per germline (reference sequence). The CDR3 contains 11 residues. V was cut by 0 bases and J by 5 bases, with 4 bases left in between. CDR3 bases: TGTGCCTGGAGTGTACGTGAGACCCAGTACTTC. Translating gives CAWSVRETQYF.

The J gene is TRBJ2-7, the V gene TRBV3-1; D ambiguous. The CDR3 sequence is 11 residues long. V lost 2 bases and J 5 bases, leaving 4 bases between the germline ends. Germline CDR1 reads LGHDT; CDR2 reads YNNKEL (reference sequence). DNA of the CDR3: TGTGCCAGCAGCCAAAGGGACGAGCAGTACTTC. Amino acid sequence: CASSQRDEQYF.

This clonotype turned up a few times. The J gene is TRBJ2-1, the V gene TRBV19; the match to TRBD2 covers 9 bases. CDR1 and CDR2 from the germline V gene are LNHDA and SQIVND (reference sequence). V lost 5 bases to trimming and J lost 0 bases; unmatched junction nucleotides: 17. This CDR3 has 20 residues. The CDR3 spells CASSANRLREGSNSYNEQFF. Written as DNA, the CDR3 is TGTGCCAGTAGTGCCAATAGGTTGCGGGAGGGTTCGAACTCCTACAATGAGCAGTTCTTC.

This clonotype was detected a few times. This chain links TRBV25-1 with TRBJ1-5; no firm D call. This CDR3 is 13 amino acids long. Between the trimmed V and J ends, which lost 4 bases and 3 bases, there was a span of 7 bases. Germline V lookup: CDR1 MGHDK, CDR2 SYGVNS. This CDR3 reads CASSGRDNQPQHF. The DNA for the CDR3 is TGTGCCAGCAGTGGAAGAGACAATCAGCCCCAGCATTTT.

This clonotype was picked up a small number of times. The J gene is TRBJ2-6, the V gene TRBV29-1, with D uncertain. Germline V CDR1 and CDR2: SQVTM, ANQGSEA. CDR3 length: 16 amino acids. V dropped 1 base and J dropped 0 bases, with 10 bases sitting between them. The CDR3 loop reads CSVEVWQSSGANVLTF. The DNA of the CDR3 is TGCAGCGTTGAAGTATGGCAAAGCTCTGGGGCCAACGTCCTGACTTTC. The full variable domain, in which reference TRBV29-1 and TRBJ2-6 provide the parts outside the CDR3, is SAVISQKPSRDICQRGTSLTIQCQVDSQVTMMFWYRQQPGQSLTLIATANQGSEATYESGFVIDKFPISRPNLTFSTLTVSNMSPEDSSIYLCSVEVWQSSGANVLTFGAGSRLTVL.

This clonotype was found many times. This chain connects TRBV5-6 to TRBJ1-2; D gene ambiguous. V lost 0 bases to trimming and J lost 5 bases, with 8 bases between them. The CDR3 contains 13 residues. The germline gives CDR1 SGHDT, CDR2 YYEEEE. DNA for the CDR3: TGTGCCAGCAGCTTGGATAGGGTTTATGGCTACACCTTC. Translated, it gives CASSLDRVYGYTF.

This clonotype was observed many times. The J gene is TRBJ1-2, the V gene TRBV28; 8 nucleotides match TRBD1. The CDR3 is made up of 14 amino acids. J lost 6 bases, V lost 7 bases, and 10 bases had no gene match. CDR1 MDHEN and CDR2 SYDVKM come from the germline V gene. CDR3 in amino acids: CASTSNRGVDGYTF. The CDR3, as DNA: TGTGCCAGCACTTCGAACAGGGGGGTCGATGGCTACACCTTC.

This clonotype was seen ten or more times. This sequence joins TRBV28 and TRBJ2-7, with D uncertain. Germline V lookup: CDR1 MDHEN, CDR2 SYDVKM. The CDR3 is made up of 15 amino acids. Trimming took off 2 bases at V and 3 bases at J, with 14 bases between the two ends. The DNA of the CDR3 is TGTGCCAGCAGTTTACGAGTCCACGGTAGCTACGAGCAGTACTTC. This codes for CASSLRVHGSYEQYF. Together with reference TRBV28 and TRBJ2-7, the CDR3 gives the full variable domain: DVKVTQSSRYLVKRTGEKVFLECVQDMDHENMFWYRQDPGLGLRLIYFSYDVKMKEKGDIPEGYSVSREKKERFSLILESASTNQTSMYLCASSLRVHGSYEQYFGPGTRLTVT.

This clonotype was seen at least ten times. V usage is TRBV28 and J usage is TRBJ2-2, with a tentative D call TRBD2 (6 bases). There are 13 residues in the CDR3. Germline loops: CDR1 MDHEN, CDR2 SYDVKM. The V gene lost 5 bases and the J gene lost 5 bases, with 9 bases spanning the gap. In DNA form, the CDR3 reads TGTGCCAGCAGTGAACTAGCAACCGGGGAGCTGTTTTTT. Translating it yields CASSELATGELFF.

The rearrangement links TRBV5-1 to TRBJ2-7; 8 bases map to TRBD1. CDR1 SGHRS and CDR2 YFSETQ come from the germline V gene. V lost 4 bases to trimming and J lost 2 bases; unmatched junction nucleotides: 8. This CDR3 is built from 15 residues. CDR3 in amino acids: CASSGSGTGPYEQYF. DNA for the CDR3: TGCGCCAGCAGCGGATCCGGGACAGGTCCCTACGAGCAGTACTTC.

This clonotype was seen more than once but under ten times. The chain combines TRBV10-3 with TRBJ2-7, with 9 bases fitting TRBD1. The V gene end was trimmed by 3 bases and the J gene end by 5 bases; junction bases not matched to a gene: 5. The CDR3 sequence is 14 residues long. Per the germline V gene, CDR1 is ENHRY and CDR2 is SYGVKD. The CDR3: CAISDYGQGHEQYF. The CDR3 coding sequence is TGTGCCATCAGTGATTACGGACAGGGGCACGAGCAGTACTTC.

This clonotype was observed at least ten times. The chain combines TRBV11-2 with TRBJ2-7, with TRBD2 matching 13 bases. The germline CDR1 and CDR2 sequences are SGHAT and FQNNGV. The CDR3 is made up of 14 amino acids. The ends lost 7 bases at V and 4 bases at J; junction bases unmatched: 4. In DNA form, the CDR3 reads TGTGCCAGCAAAGGACTAGCGGGAGTTTACGAGCAGTACTTC. It encodes CASKGLAGVYEQYF.

This clonotype was seen a handful of times. The V and J genes are TRBV13 and TRBJ2-2, with 10 bases aligning to TRBD2. With V trimmed by 5 bases and J by 2 bases, 11 bases remained unmatched. Germline V gene lookup returns CDR1 PRHDT and CDR2 FYEKMQ (reference sequence). The CDR3 loop spans 18 amino acids. The CDR3 reads CASSQAPGLADNTGELFF. CDR3 in DNA: TGTGCCAGCAGCCAAGCCCCCGGACTAGCGGACAACACCGGGGAGCTGTTTTTT.

This clonotype has more than one count but fewer than ten. V and J are TRBV20-1 and TRBJ2-5, with TRBD1 matching 8 bases. The CDR3 sequence is 15 residues long. With V trimmed by 5 bases and J by 5 bases, 13 bases remained unmatched. CDR1 is DFQATT, CDR2 SNEGSKA, per germline (reference sequence). The CDR3: CSAPPGGPLWETQYF. CDR3 nucleotide sequence: TGCAGTGCTCCCCCAGGGGGCCCCCTGTGGGAGACCCAGTACTTC.

The chain uses TRBV28 and TRBJ1-5; D is uncertain. The germline V and J ends were trimmed by 4 bases and 3 bases, with 4 bases remaining between them. The CDR3 has 12 amino acids. Germline V gene data show CDR1 as MDHEN and CDR2 as SYDVKM. The CDR3 here is CASSWVNQPQHF. The CDR3 region has the DNA TGTGCCAGCAGTTGGGTCAATCAGCCCCAGCATTTT.

The chain carries TRBV6-5 and TRBJ1-2; 7 nucleotides match TRBD1. The germline V gene has CDR1 MNHEY and CDR2 SVGAGI. The CDR3 runs 15 residues. The V and J ends lost 0 bases and 2 bases, in that order; junction bases with no gene match: 3. The CDR3 loop is CASSYSTGVNYGYTF. The CDR3 nucleotides are TGTGCCAGCAGTTACTCAACAGGGGTGAACTATGGCTACACCTTC.

This clonotype showed up many times. The chain combines TRBV12-3 or TRBV12-4 with TRBJ2-7, with D perhaps TRBD1 or TRBD2 (5 bases each). This CDR3 spans 17 amino acids. The germline V and J ends were trimmed by 4 bases and 3 bases, with 22 bases remaining between them. CDR3 sequence reads: CASSSLFGREWIYEQYF. For the CDR3, the DNA is TGTGCCAGCAGTTCTCTATTCGGCAGGGAGTGGATCTACGAGCAGTACTTC.

The count of this clonotype is one. The chain joins TRBV5-1 to TRBJ2-5, with a weak D call TRBD2 (5 bases). Germline CDR1 reads SGHRS; CDR2 reads YFSETQ. The V and J ends lost 4 bases and 8 bases respectively, with 15 bases between them. The CDR3 sequence is 13 residues long. Written as DNA, the CDR3 is TGCGCCAGCAGCCTCGGACCCGGAGGCACCCAGTACTTC. Translation gives CASSLGPGGTQYF.

This clonotype was seen many times. The V call is TRBV5-1, the J call TRBJ2-7; perhaps TRBD2 as D (5 bases). The ends were cut back, 4 bases at V and 0 bases at J, with 14 bases in the middle. CDR3 size: 15 residues. From germline, CDR1 is SGHRS and CDR2 YFSETQ. In nucleotides, the CDR3 is TGCGCCAGCAGCCTCTCATCGGCGGGCTCCTACGAGCAGTACTTC. Translated, it gives CASSLSSAGSYEQYF.

This clonotype was seen at least ten times. This rearrangement joins TRBV11-1 to TRBJ1-4; no reliable D call. Germline V lookup: CDR1 SGHAT, CDR2 FQDESV (reference sequence). The CDR3 length is 15 residues. Trimming shortened V by 7 bases and J by 0 bases, and 12 bases separated the two germline ends. CDR3 residues: CASNSGRTTNEKLFF. The CDR3 DNA sequence: TGTGCCAGCAACTCCGGACGGACAACTAATGAAAAACTGTTTTTT. Filled out from reference TRBV11-1 and TRBJ1-4, the complete variable domain reads EAEVAQSPRYKITEKSQAVAFWCDPISGHATLYWYRQILGQGPELLVQFQDESVVDDSQLPKDRFSAERLKGVDSTLKIQPAELGDSAMYLCASNSGRTTNEKLFFGSGTQLSVL.

The rearrangement joins TRBV24-1 to TRBJ2-2; 10 bases align to TRBD1. The CDR3 runs to 15 residues. Unmatched junction bases numbered 4, after V lost 4 bases and J lost 6 bases. Germline V gene lookup returns CDR1 KGHDR and CDR2 SFDVKD. The CDR3: CATSERDRGSGELFF. DNA for the CDR3: TGTGCCACCAGTGAACGGGACAGGGGATCCGGGGAGCTGTTTTTT.

This clonotype has at least ten counts. V usage is TRBV12-3 or TRBV12-4 and J usage is TRBJ1-3; D might be TRBD1 (5 bases). V gave up 6 bases and J gave up 4 bases, with 19 bases separating them. The CDR3 sequence is 16 residues long. The CDR3 sequence is CASSYRRSRAGNTIYF. The CDR3 DNA is TGTGCCAGCAGCTACCGCCGTAGCAGGGCAGGAAACACCATATATTTT.